This entry concerns a single TCR beta chain. As yet, its antigen is unknown. This specimen belongs to a study of shared clonotypes between healthy human individuals. Whole-study context: The donor pool was made up of two women and a few men aged 18 to 49. Study results and caveats: Generally, naive subsets (rather than memory subsets) showed larger estimated richness.

Naive CD8 cells lacked CD45RO and underwent positive selection for CCR7, leaving out terminally differentiated effector memory CD45RA+ cells. Assay runs were performed at deep level. As handled by the study authors: Filtering differed because ImmunoSEQ produced junction-only sequences that carried no quality scores. The method was immunoSEQ multiplex PCR; TCRdb's version includes in-frame clones alone and lacks a portion of them. Clone size and the V and J calls come from that table; the DNA yielded D and trimming. The sample yields some 2.1 million clones, 90% to 95% seen once. The length of the CDR3 is 13 residues. Deletions cut 3 bases from V and 4 bases from J, with 7 bases between. Per germline, CDR1 MDHEN and CDR2 SYDVKM.

The source is a man between 18 and 35 years old in good health. Some clones in this sample may be carry-over from other donors' samples. The sample was naive CD8+ T cells from PBMCs. The gene calls are TRBV28 and TRBJ2-1; D gene ambiguous. The CDR3: CASSFNSYNEQFF. CDR3 coding DNA: TGTGCCAGCAGTTTTAACTCGTACAATGAGCAGTTCTTC. The variable domain in full, with the rest retrieved from reference TRBV28 and TRBJ2-1, is DVKVTQSSRYLVKRTGEKVFLECVQDMDHENMFWYRQDPGLGLRLIYFSYDVKMKEKGDIPEGYSVSREKKERFSLILESASTNQTSMYLCASSFNSYNEQFFGPGTRLTVL.